Listed below are T cell receptor beta chains from one sample, sequenced in a study of T cells after yellow fever vaccination. TCRdb re-derived calls from the 5' RACE reads in MiXCR, one entry per CDR3 protein. The sample holds about 340,000 distinct CDR3 sequences, roughly an eighth seen once. The input for sequencing was CD4+ T cells sorted from PBMCs, taken 15 days after the yellow fever booster vaccination. These receptors all stem from a man aged 18 to 30 who received the YFV17D yellow fever vaccine. Each CDR3 is given with its conserved first and last residue. The order of the fields is CDR3 protein, CDR3 DNA, clone size, J gene, D gene, V gene. The D gene is left open where the match is weak. A row's size may be missing; if present it is once, few, many or a size class.

CDR3: CASSFAAELFF
DNA: TGTGCCAGCAGCTTCGCCGCGGAGCTGTTTTTT
size: NA
J: TRBJ2-2
D: NA
V: TRBV7-9

CDR3: CASSASWDNEKLFF
DNA: TGTGCCAGCAGCGCGAGTTGGGATAATGAAAAACTGTTTTTT
size: NA
J: TRBJ1-4
D: NA
V: TRBV9

CDR3: CSARFPFGGQETQYF
DNA: TGCAGTGCTAGATTCCCGTTCGGGGGGCAAGAGACCCAGTACTTC
size: few
J: TRBJ2-5
D: TRBD2
V: TRBV20-1

CDR3: CATSSADRVNPGELFF
DNA: TGTGCCACCAGCAGTGCGGACAGGGTCAATCCCGGGGAGCTGTTTTTT
size: few
J: TRBJ2-2
D: TRBD1
V: TRBV15

CDR3: CSVRSDRGQYF
DNA: TGCAGTGTACGCTCGGACAGGGGGCAGTATTTT
size: NA
J: TRBJ2-3
D: TRBD1
V: TRBV20-1

CDR3: CASSQSLAGGQETQYF
DNA: TGTGCCAGCAGCCAATCACTAGCGGGGGGGCAAGAGACCCAGTACTTC
size: NA
J: TRBJ2-5
D: TRBD2
V: TRBV3-1

CDR3: CASRVAGTTEWFF
DNA: TGTGCCAGCAGAGTAGCCGGGACTACTGAATGGTTCTTC
size: NA
J: TRBJ2-1
D: TRBD2
V: TRBV7-2

CDR3: CASSQPWAAPLHF
DNA: TGCGCCAGCAGTCAGCCATGGGCGGCACCCCTCCACTTT
size: NA
J: TRBJ1-6
D: NA
V: TRBV23-1

CDR3: CASSKIAAGGETQYF
DNA: TGTGCCAGCAGCAAAATAGCTGCCGGAGGAGAGACCCAGTACTTC
size: NA
J: TRBJ2-5
D: NA
V: TRBV21-1

CDR3: CASSPKLAGGPEQETQYF
DNA: TGTGCCAGCAGCCCAAAACTAGCGGGGGGCCCTGAGCAAGAGACCCAGTACTTC
size: NA
J: TRBJ2-5
D: TRBD2
V: TRBV7-2

CDR3: CATRDREDLYNEQFF
DNA: TGCGCCACCAGGGACAGGGAAGATTTATACAATGAGCAGTTCTTC
size: many
J: TRBJ2-1
D: TRBD1
V: TRBV10-2

CDR3: CASSQDLGTYGYTF
DNA: TGCGCCAGCAGCCAAGATTTAGGAACCTATGGCTACACCTTC
size: NA
J: TRBJ1-2
D: NA
V: TRBV4-3

CDR3: CATSRGGGTGRTQYF
DNA: TGTGCCACCAGCAGAGGGGGCGGAACCGGGCGGACCCAGTACTTC
size: few
J: TRBJ2-5
D: NA
V: TRBV15

CDR3: CASSLTLAQDYEQYF
DNA: TGTGCCAGCAGTTTAACCCTTGCGCAAGACTACGAGCAGTACTTC
size: few
J: TRBJ2-7
D: NA
V: TRBV12-3/TRBV12-4

CDR3: CSARQTNTEAFF
DNA: TGCAGTGCCCGACAAACGAACACTGAAGCTTTCTTT
size: NA
J: TRBJ1-1
D: NA
V: TRBV20-1

CDR3: CATSDFGEADTQYF
DNA: TGTGCCACCAGTGATTTCGGGGAGGCAGATACGCAGTATTTT
size: NA
J: TRBJ2-3
D: NA
V: TRBV24-1

CDR3: CASSHDRASDTQYF
DNA: TGTGCCAGCAGCCACGACAGGGCCTCAGATACGCAGTATTTT
size: NA
J: TRBJ2-3
D: TRBD1
V: TRBV5-4

CDR3: CASSFREADTQYF
DNA: TGTGCTAGCAGCTTCAGGGAAGCAGATACGCAGTATTTT
size: NA
J: TRBJ2-3
D: NA
V: TRBV7-7

CDR3: CASSKKTGPHEKLFF
DNA: TGCGCCAGCAGCAAAAAGACAGGACCCCATGAAAAACTGTTTTTT
size: few
J: TRBJ1-4
D: NA
V: TRBV5-1

CDR3: CASSRLAHSGGAPDTQYF
DNA: TGTGCCAGCAGCCGTTTGGCCCATAGCGGGGGGGCTCCAGATACGCAGTATTTT
size: NA
J: TRBJ2-3
D: TRBD2
V: TRBV3-1

CDR3: CASSLVSQSSYNEQFF
DNA: TGTGCCAGCAGCTTAGTTAGCCAGAGCTCCTACAATGAGCAGTTCTTC
size: few
J: TRBJ2-1
D: NA
V: TRBV7-2

CDR3: CASSLPLAANSYNEQFF
DNA: TGTGCCAGCAGCTTGCCGCTAGCGGCCAACTCCTACAATGAGCAGTTCTTC
size: few
J: TRBJ2-1
D: TRBD2
V: TRBV11-2

CDR3: CASSYEGQGYYGYTF
DNA: TGTGCCAGCAGTTACGAGGGGCAGGGGTACTATGGCTACACCTTC
size: NA
J: TRBJ1-2
D: NA
V: TRBV6-5

CDR3: CAWSAGQGGGYTF
DNA: TGTGCCTGGAGCGCCGGACAGGGGGGAGGCTACACCTTC
size: many
J: TRBJ1-2
D: TRBD1
V: TRBV30

CDR3: CASLRGAGETQYF
DNA: TGTGCCAGCTTGAGGGGCGCGGGAGAGACCCAGTACTTC
size: few
J: TRBJ2-5
D: NA
V: TRBV6-2/TRBV6-3

CDR3: CASSGEGGEKLFF
DNA: TGTGCCAGCAGTGGAGAGGGGGGCGAAAAACTGTTTTTT
size: NA
J: TRBJ1-4
D: NA
V: TRBV2

CDR3: CASSLGGLMSNEQFF
DNA: TGTGCCAGCAGCTTAGGGGGACTCATGTCGAATGAGCAGTTCTTC
size: NA
J: TRBJ2-1
D: NA
V: TRBV11-1

CDR3: CATIDAITEAFF
DNA: TGTGCCACCATCGACGCAATCACTGAAGCTTTCTTT
size: few
J: TRBJ1-1
D: NA
V: TRBV2

CDR3: CSAPRGGSTEAFF
DNA: TGCAGTGCCCCCAGAGGGGGGAGCACTGAAGCTTTCTTT
size: NA
J: TRBJ1-1
D: NA
V: TRBV20-1

CDR3: CASSQKRNSPLHF
DNA: TGCGCCAGCAGTCAAAAGCGGAATTCACCCCTCCACTTT
size: NA
J: TRBJ1-6
D: NA
V: TRBV5-1

CDR3: CASSYGRALGNGYTF
DNA: TGTGCCAGCAGTTACGGTCGTGCCCTCGGCAATGGCTACACCTTC
size: NA
J: TRBJ1-2
D: NA
V: TRBV6-2/TRBV6-3

CDR3: CASSFPDGSGANVLTF
DNA: TGTGCCAGCAGCTTCCCGGACGGATCTGGGGCCAACGTCCTGACTTTC
size: few
J: TRBJ2-6
D: NA
V: TRBV14

CDR3: CASSPWTGENSPLHF
DNA: TGTGCCAGCAGCCCCTGGACAGGGGAAAATTCACCCCTCCACTTT
size: few
J: TRBJ1-6
D: TRBD1
V: TRBV7-9

CDR3: CASSSSGRGPETQYF
DNA: TGCGCCAGCAGTTCATCCGGCAGGGGGCCAGAGACCCAGTACTTC
size: few
J: TRBJ2-5
D: TRBD1
V: TRBV5-1

CDR3: CASSLGRWKDEKLFF
DNA: TGTGCCAGCAGCTTAGGCAGGTGGAAGGATGAAAAACTGTTTTTT
size: NA
J: TRBJ1-4
D: NA
V: TRBV7-9

CDR3: CASSESTSQETQYF
DNA: TGCGCCAGCAGTGAGTCCACCAGCCAAGAGACCCAGTACTTC
size: many
J: TRBJ2-5
D: NA
V: TRBV10-2

CDR3: CSVVPGQGASEAFF
DNA: TGCAGCGTTGTTCCGGGACAGGGGGCCTCTGAAGCTTTCTTT
size: few
J: TRBJ1-1
D: TRBD1
V: TRBV29-1

CDR3: CASSQEGNTDTQYF
DNA: TGCGCCAGCAGCCAAGAAGGAAACACAGATACGCAGTATTTT
size: NA
J: TRBJ2-3
D: NA
V: TRBV4-3

CDR3: CAWRDIGPWGYTF
DNA: TGTGCCTGGAGAGACATTGGACCTTGGGGCTACACCTTC
size: few
J: TRBJ1-2
D: NA
V: TRBV30

CDR3: CASSHCWYFGRAHEQYF
DNA: TGCGCCAGCAGTCACTGCTGGTACTTCGGCAGGGCCCACGAGCAGTACTTC
size: few
J: TRBJ2-7
D: NA
V: TRBV23-1

CDR3: CASINDGNTEAFF
DNA: TGTGCCAGCATAAACGACGGAAACACTGAAGCTTTCTTT
size: NA
J: TRBJ1-1
D: NA
V: TRBV6-2/TRBV6-3